These 28 T cell receptor beta chains came from one sample sequenced in a study of blood T cell repertoires in COVID-19. Only in-frame clones appear in the TCRdb table, and some are missing; sequencing was by immunoSEQ multiplex PCR. The sample holds around 150,000 clones; 84% are singletons and the top ten take approximately 9%. Material: peripheral blood. The source is an elderly woman in a cohort sampled during active or convalescent COVID-19.

The chain carries TRBV7-2 and TRBJ1-5; TRBD1 might be the D (6 bases). Germline-derived CDR1 and CDR2 are SGHTA and FQGNSA. The CDR3 is made up of 16 amino acids. V lost 0 bases to trimming and J lost 4 bases, with 13 bases between them. CDR3 nucleotides: TGTGCCAGCAGCTTAGCGCTTGGGGACACAAATCAGCCCCAGCATTTT. It is translated as CASSLALGDTNQPQHF.

V is TRBV28 and J is TRBJ2-1, with TRBD2 matching over 8 bases. The CDR3 is made up of 13 amino acids. Per germline, CDR1 MDHEN and CDR2 SYDVKM. CDR3 in DNA: TGTGCTACCGCTCCGGGGGGGTGGAATGAGCAGTTCTTC. Translation gives CATAPGGWNEQFF.

This chain connects TRBV7-2 to TRBJ2-5; D might be TRBD2 (5 bases). With 0 bases removed from V and 1 base from J, the gap between germline ends came to 12 bases. The CDR3 loop spans 16 amino acids. The V gene's germline CDR1 is SGHTA and CDR2 FQGNSA. The CDR3 coding sequence is TGTGCCAGCAGCTTAGCAGGGTCGCTAGCCCAAGAGACCCAGTACTTC. Residues: CASSLAGSLAQETQYF.

The chain has TRBV5-6 and TRBJ2-7, with 9 positions matching TRBD1. The germline V gene has CDR1 SGHDT and CDR2 YYEEEE. This CDR3 has 14 amino acids. J lost 5 bases, V lost 0 bases, and 3 bases had no gene match. The CDR3 reads CASSLGGQGNEQYV. The CDR3, as DNA: TGTGCCAGCAGCTTGGGGGGACAGGGTAACGAGCAGTACGTC.

J is TRBJ1-6 and V is TRBV7-8; D uncertain. The CDR3 spans 15 residues. Trimming took off 1 base at V and 7 bases at J, with 11 bases between the two ends. Germline V gene data show CDR1 as SGHVS and CDR2 as FQNEAQ. The chain's CDR3 is CASSLVALGNSPLHF. The CDR3 coding sequence is TGTGCCAGCAGCTTAGTAGCCCTCGGGAATTCACCCCTCCACTTT.

The chain uses TRBV3-1 (or the pseudogene TRBV3-2) and TRBJ2-5, with D perhaps TRBD1 (6 bases). Germline V CDR1 and CDR2: LGHDT, YNNKEL (reference sequence). The V end lost 1 base, the J end lost 3 bases, and 9 bases lay between the germline ends. The CDR3 extends over 14 amino acids. Here the CDR3 reads CASSQGYREETQYF. The CDR3 nucleotides read TGTGCCAGCAGCCAAGGGTACAGGGAAGAGACCCAGTACTTC.

This clone was observed a single time. The chain is built from TRBV2 and TRBJ1-2; D possibly corresponds to TRBD1 (6 bases). V was clipped by 4 bases and J by 6 bases, with 21 bases between them. The CDR3 is made up of 16 amino acids. Germline V gene data show CDR1 as SNHLY and CDR2 as FYNNEI. CDR3 nucleotide sequence: TGTGCCAGCAGTGCGGTTTTGGCGGGGGCGAGAGATGGCTACACCTTC. It is translated as CASSAVLAGARDGYTF.

This chain joins TRBV5-4 and TRBJ2-5; maybe TRBD1 (8 bases). The CDR3 has 15 amino acids. V lost 4 bases and J 5 bases, leaving 18 bases between the germline ends. Germline V lookup: CDR1 SGHNT, CDR2 YYREEE (reference sequence). The CDR3 DNA reads as TGTGCCAGCAGCGGAGGACAGGGAGGGATGGAGACCCAGTACTTC. Translation gives CASSGGQGGMETQYF.

The chain recombines TRBV5-1 with TRBJ2-7; D perhaps matches TRBD1 (6 bases). Germline V gives CDR1 SGHRS, CDR2 YFSETQ. The CDR3 is made up of 17 amino acids. Trimming stripped 5 bases from V and 6 bases from J, with 27 bases between. The CDR3 nucleotides are TGCGCCAGCAGTCCGTGGGCAGGGGCCCTCGAAAAACTCGAGCAGTACTTC. Its translation: CASSPWAGALEKLEQYF.

The CDR3 protein is CASGIGGGIRWTQYF. CDR3 in DNA: TGTGCCAGCGGTATCGGGGGGGGTATACGATGGACCCAGTACTTC. The V gene is TRBV28, the J gene TRBJ2-5, with TRBD2 identical over 8 bases. The CDR3 loop spans 15 amino acids. V lost 8 bases to trimming and J lost 7 bases; unmatched junction nucleotides: 15. Germline V CDR1 and CDR2: MDHEN, SYDVKM.

Here the CDR3 reads CASSWVGPSGANVLTF. The CDR3 coding sequence is TGCGCCAGCAGCTGGGTTGGGCCCTCTGGGGCCAACGTCCTGACTTTC. The J gene is TRBJ2-6, the V gene TRBV5-1; the D is unclear. There are 16 residues in the CDR3. In germline, CDR1 is SGHRS, CDR2 YFSETQ. Trimming stripped 3 bases from V and 0 bases from J, with 10 bases between. Based on the CDR3 plus reference TRBV5-1 and TRBJ2-6, the full variable domain is KAGVTQTPRYLIKTRGQQVTLSCSPISGHRSVSWYQQTPGQGLQFLFEYFSETQRNKGNFPGRFSGRQFSNSRSEMNVSTLELGDSALYLCASSWVGPSGANVLTFGAGSRLTVL.

The V call is TRBV28, the J call TRBJ1-1; TRBD1 is a possible D gene (6 bases). Germline-derived CDR1 and CDR2 are MDHEN and SYDVKM. This CDR3 has 12 amino acids. V was shortened by 8 bases and J by 8 bases, with 15 bases between the two germline ends. CDR3 loop: CASGGRLNEAFF. Here the CDR3 DNA reads TGTGCCAGCGGGGGCAGGCTAAACGAAGCTTTCTTT.

The chain carries TRBV5-1 and TRBJ2-7; D uncertain. V was shortened by 3 bases and J by 1 base, with 11 bases between the two germline ends. CDR1 SGHRS and CDR2 YFSETQ come from the germline V gene. The CDR3 is 14 residues long. The CDR3, as DNA: TGCGCCAGCAGCTGGGCAGCAGGTTCCTACGAGCAGTACTTC. Its protein product is CASSWAAGSYEQYF.

The chain links TRBV12-3 or TRBV12-4 to TRBJ2-5; tentative D call: TRBD2 (6 bases). This CDR3 region has 13 residues. Trimming removed 5 bases at V and 3 bases at J, with 10 bases between. The DNA of the CDR3 is TGTGCCAGCAGTCTTTGGGGGGAAGAGACCCAGTACTTC. Amino acid sequence: CASSLWGEETQYF.

The rearrangement links TRBV4-1 to TRBJ2-5, with TRBD2 as a possible D gene (5 bases). The CDR3 totals 13 residues. Germline CDR1 MGHRA, CDR2 YSYEKL. Trimming took 0 bases from V and 5 from J, leaving 7 bases between them. The CDR3 DNA reads as TGCGCCAGCAGCCAAGAGTGGGAGGAGACCCAGTACTTC. Its translation: CASSQEWEETQYF.

V is TRBV6-5 and J is TRBJ1-4, with D possibly matching TRBD1 (6 bases). The CDR3 consists of 15 residues. V shed 6 bases and J shed 3 bases, with 14 bases lying between them. The germline gives CDR1 MNHEY, CDR2 SVGAGI. CDR3: CASRTAWTANEKLFF. CDR3 DNA: TGTGCCAGCAGAACGGCCTGGACAGCTAATGAAAAACTGTTTTTT.

This clone was seen more than once but under ten times. The chain recombines TRBV7-8 with TRBJ2-1, with TRBD2 matching over 15 bases. The CDR3 length is 15 residues. Germline CDR1 and CDR2: SGHVS and FQNEAQ. Unmatched junction bases numbered 1, after V lost 5 bases and J lost 5 bases. CDR3 residues: CASSRTSGGDNEQFF. In DNA, the CDR3 is TGTGCCAGCAGCCGGACTAGCGGGGGGGACAATGAGCAGTTCTTC.

With regard to this clone: Other DNA sequences from this sample encode an identical CDR3 as well. The chain uses TRBV7-3 and TRBJ1-1, with 8 nucleotides matching TRBD1. J lost 2 bases, V lost 2 bases, and 1 base had no gene match. Germline V lookup: CDR1 SGHTA, CDR2 FQGTGA. The CDR3 is 14 amino acids. The CDR3 is CASSLGQGNTEAFF. CDR3 bases: TGTGCCAGCAGCTTAGGACAGGGCAACACTGAAGCTTTCTTT.

This chain links TRBV5-6 with TRBJ1-1; 9 bases agree with TRBD1. The ends lost 5 bases at V and 4 bases at J; junction bases unmatched: 6. The CDR3 contains 14 residues. Per the germline V gene, CDR1 is SGHDT and CDR2 is YYEEEE. CDR3: CASRRTGGSTEAFF. The DNA for the CDR3 is TGTGCCAGCAGGCGTACAGGGGGCAGCACTGAAGCTTTCTTT.

This chain links TRBV9 with TRBJ1-2; 9 bases match TRBD1. The CDR3 sequence is 16 residues long. V lost 0 bases, J lost 3 bases, and 6 bases stayed unmatched. Germline lookup yields CDR1 SGDLS and CDR2 YYNGEE. CDR3 in DNA: TGTGCCAGCAGCGTAGCTACGGACAGGGGCTACTATGGCTACACCTTC. It encodes CASSVATDRGYYGYTF.

The chain has TRBV9 and TRBJ2-7; TRBD1 agrees at 9 bases. The germline gives CDR1 SGDLS, CDR2 YYNGEE. Trimming took 4 bases from V and 3 from J; bases not matched to a gene: 8. The CDR3 has 15 residues. The CDR3 coding sequence is TGTGCCAGCAGCATGAAACAGGGGGCACTCTACGAGCAGTACGTC. This sequence encodes CASSMKQGALYEQYV.

The V gene is TRBV6-5, the J gene TRBJ1-2, with 7 bases that match TRBD1. Germline CDR1 MNHEY, CDR2 SVGAGI. The length of the CDR3 is 14 residues. The J segment lost 1 base and the V segment lost 5 bases, leaving 4 bases of the junction unmatched. DNA of the CDR3: TGTGCCAGCAGTCGGGACAGAGTTAACTATGGCTACACCTTC. It codes for CASSRDRVNYGYTF.

This clone was counted once. The chain joins TRBV24-1 to TRBJ2-1, with D possibly being TRBD2 (5 bases). Trimming took off 10 bases at V and 15 bases at J, with 24 bases between the two ends. CDR1 and CDR2 from the germline V gene are KGHDR and SFDVKD. The CDR3 extends over 13 amino acids. CDR3 sequence: CATPSANPSCRFF. CDR3 DNA sequence: TGTGCCACGCCGTCCGCCAATCCTAGCTGTCGGTTCTTC.

The chain recombines TRBV14 with TRBJ1-6; no firm D call. Germline loops: CDR1 SGHDN, CDR2 FVKESK. The ends were cut back, 4 bases at V and 9 bases at J, with 7 bases in the middle. This CDR3 region has 12 residues. The CDR3 sequence: CASSPGPSPLHF. CDR3 coding DNA: TGTGCCAGCAGCCCCGGTCCTTCACCCCTCCACTTT.

This sequence joins TRBV19 and TRBJ1-2; the D is unclear. This CDR3 contains 13 residues. Germline assignment: CDR1 LNHDA and CDR2 SQIVND (reference sequence). Trimming removed 10 bases at V and 7 bases at J, with 19 bases between. The CDR3 DNA reads as TGTGCCATATCGGCGGTCGGTTCAGCTGGCTACACCTTC. It yields the protein CAISAVGSAGYTF. The full variable domain, its missing parts supplied by reference TRBV19 and TRBJ1-2, is DGGITQSPKYLFRKEGQNVTLSCEQNLNHDAMYWYRQDPGQGLRLIYYSQIVNDFQKGDIAEGYSVSREKKESFPLTVTSAQKNPTAFYLCAISAVGSAGYTFGSGTRLTVV.

This sequence joins TRBV5-6 and TRBJ2-1; the match to TRBD2 covers 8 bases. CDR1 is SGHDT and CDR2 is YYEEEE in the germline V gene. The CDR3 spans 17 residues. The V gene end was trimmed by 0 bases and the J gene end by 0 bases; junction bases not matched to a gene: 5. For the CDR3, the DNA is TGTGCCAGCAGCTTGGGATGGGCGGGGGGCTCCTACAATGAGCAGTTCTTC. Translation gives CASSLGWAGGSYNEQFF.

V usage is TRBV5-1 and J usage is TRBJ1-6; 7 positions match TRBD1. V shed 6 bases and J 7 bases; nucleotides not matched to a gene: 10. This CDR3 spans 15 amino acids. Germline CDR1 is SGHRS and CDR2 is YFSETQ. This CDR3 is CASTPGGGRNSPLHF. For the CDR3, the DNA is TGCGCCAGCACCCCAGGGGGTGGAAGAAATTCACCCCTCCACTTT. Supplemented by reference TRBV5-1 and TRBJ1-6, the full variable domain reads KAGVTQTPRYLIKTRGQQVTLSCSPISGHRSVSWYQQTPGQGLQFLFEYFSETQRNKGNFPGRFSGRQFSNSRSEMNVSTLELGDSALYLCASTPGGGRNSPLHFGNGTRLTVT.

The chain carries TRBV5-8 and TRBJ2-5; TRBD2 agrees at 11 bases. Trimming removed 0 bases from V and 3 bases from J; junction bases left unmatched: 10. Germline V gene data show CDR1 as SGHTS and CDR2 as YDEGEE. The CDR3 is made up of 18 amino acids. This chain's CDR3 is CASSLAMLAGGLKETQYF. The CDR3 nucleotides are TGTGCCAGCAGCTTGGCAATGCTAGCGGGGGGATTAAAAGAGACCCAGTACTTC.